This note documents a single T cell receptor beta chain sequence. Its matching antigen is unknown. CDR1 MDHEN and CDR2 SYDVKM come from the germline V gene. Trimming left V 5 bases short and J 3 bases short, with 17 bases between. The length of the CDR3 is 15 residues. These data belong to a study of blood T cells in healthy people across ages. A second PCR, run for about 7 to 11 cycles, used a sample-barcoded 5' primer plus a J-beta primer mix. At least 2.5 million CDR3-containing paired-end reads were obtained per sample. TCRdb called the 5' RACE reads again in MiXCR, with one record for every CDR3 protein. The table lists about 380,000 distinct CDR3 sequences, approximately 47% of them singletons, with approximately 51% in the top ten. PBMCs numbering at least 6 million were isolated per sample. Study-level points and caveats: Long-lived donors exceeded aged donors in naive CD4+ cells and diversity. The donors' CMV status was not determined, possibly confounding changes in expanded clonotypes.

This chain uses TRBV28 with TRBJ2-7; D possibly matches TRBD1 or TRBD2 (5 bases each). This TCR was recovered from a man in his sixties in good health. Sequenced: blood. CDR3 protein: CASSPRQPTSYEQYF. CDR3 DNA sequence: TGTGCCAGCAGTCCGAGACAGCCTACTAGCTACGAGCAGTACTTC.